The present T cell receptor beta chain was sequenced within a study of T cells in Graves' hyperthyroidism and ophthalmopathy. In the study overall: Peripheral blood draws took place at initial diagnosis, ahead of any treatment.

Amplification yielded TCR beta CDR3 regions, with RNA transcripts as the source. HTBI primers were the set used in a first-round RT-PCR of the TCR CDR3. One entry per CDR3 protein results from TCRdb running MiXCR on the multiplex PCR reads. The data show about 130,000 distinct CDR3 sequences, around 20% seen once. The sequence was obtained from a woman aged 45-65 years with Graves' hyperthyroidism that later progressed to Graves' ophthalmopathy. Sequences were obtained from blood.

The CDR3 DNA reads as TGCAGCACCAGAGAAACAGGGGGCACCGGGGAGCTGTTTTTT. This gives the protein CSTRETGGTGELFF. V and J are TRBV29-1 and TRBJ2-2, with 8 bases lining up with TRBD1. Germline CDR1 reads SQVTM; CDR2 reads ANQGSEA. The ends lost 8 bases at V and 4 bases at J; junction bases unmatched: 9. This CDR3 spans 14 amino acids.